Below, 5 T cell receptor beta chains from the same sample are listed, as sequenced in a study of long-term antiretroviral therapy in people with HIV. This was the immunoSEQ v3.0 assay at survey level. Using immunoSEQ multiplex PCR, the repertoire was profiled, and TCRdb retains in-frame clones only, with some absent. The sample holds 14,000 or so clones; about 79% are singletons and the top ten take about 7%. Sequencing was performed on unsorted PBMCs, taken 0.4 years after starting antiretroviral therapy. These receptors were obtained from a man aged 25 to 45 with HIV.

V and J are TRBV2 and TRBJ2-3, with a tentative D call TRBD2 (5 bases). V dropped 5 bases and J dropped 3 bases, with 6 bases sitting between them. The CDR3 has 12 residues. The germline V gene encodes CDR1 SNHLY and CDR2 FYNNEI. The chain's CDR3 is CASSPGTDTQYF. The CDR3 DNA follows: TGTGCCAGCAGTCCGGGGACAGATACGCAGTATTTT.

This clone was seen once. V is TRBV7-2 and J is TRBJ1-5, with D possibly TRBD1 on 5 matching bases. This CDR3 is built from 14 residues. Trimming stripped 1 base from V and 2 bases from J, with 6 bases between. CDR1 SGHTA and CDR2 FQGNSA come from the germline V gene. This CDR3 reads CASSLGGGNQPQHF. CDR3 nucleotide sequence: TGTGCCAGCAGCTTAGGAGGGGGCAATCAGCCCCAGCATTTT.

The rearrangement links TRBV19 to TRBJ1-2; D ambiguous. Germline loops: CDR1 LNHDA, CDR2 SQIVND (reference sequence). V lost 5 bases, J lost 5 bases, and 3 bases lay in between. The CDR3 length is 10 residues. CDR3 in amino acids: CASSVYGYTF. In nucleotides, the CDR3 is TGTGCCAGTAGTGTTTATGGCTACACCTTC. The whole variable domain, remainder taken from reference TRBV19 and TRBJ1-2, is DGGITQSPKYLFRKEGQNVTLSCEQNLNHDAMYWYRQDPGQGLRLIYYSQIVNDFQKGDIAEGYSVSREKKESFPLTVTSAQKNPTAFYLCASSVYGYTFGSGTRLTVV.

V gene TRBV28 combines with J gene TRBJ1-2; 9 bases are shared with TRBD1. Germline CDR1 and CDR2: MDHEN and SYDVKM. Trimming at V came to 5 bases and at J to 7 bases, leaving 11 bases not matched to a gene. CDR3 length equals 15 residues. The CDR3 nucleotides are TGTGCCAGCAGTGCAATCGGACAGGGGTGGCGTGGCTACACCTTC. Amino acid sequence: CASSAIGQGWRGYTF.

This chain joins TRBV5-4 and TRBJ2-3, with a weak D call TRBD2 (6 bases). The CDR3 runs 14 residues. With 4 bases removed from V and 5 bases from J, the gap between germline ends came to 14 bases. Germline V gene sequence: CDR1 SGHNT, CDR2 YYREEE (reference sequence). The CDR3, as DNA: TGTGCCAGCAGCGGGGGACTTCCGGTAGATACGCAGTATTTT. This gives the protein CASSGGLPVDTQYF.